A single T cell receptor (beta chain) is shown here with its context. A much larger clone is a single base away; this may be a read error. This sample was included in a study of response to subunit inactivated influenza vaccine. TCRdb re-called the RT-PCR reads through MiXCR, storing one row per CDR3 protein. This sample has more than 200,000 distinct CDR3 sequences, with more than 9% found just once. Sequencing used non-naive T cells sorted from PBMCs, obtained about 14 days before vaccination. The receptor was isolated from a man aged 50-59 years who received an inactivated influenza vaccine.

The CDR3 region has the DNA TGTGCCTGGTGCCCCAGCGGGTTGAACACTGAAGCTTTCTTT. Translating it yields CAWCPSGLNTEAFF. V usage is TRBV30 and J usage is TRBJ1-1; D uncertain. The CDR3 totals 14 residues. Trimming shortened V by 5 bases and J by 0 bases, and 13 bases separated the two germline ends. Looked up from germline, CDR1 is GTSNPN and CDR2 is SVGIG (reference sequence).